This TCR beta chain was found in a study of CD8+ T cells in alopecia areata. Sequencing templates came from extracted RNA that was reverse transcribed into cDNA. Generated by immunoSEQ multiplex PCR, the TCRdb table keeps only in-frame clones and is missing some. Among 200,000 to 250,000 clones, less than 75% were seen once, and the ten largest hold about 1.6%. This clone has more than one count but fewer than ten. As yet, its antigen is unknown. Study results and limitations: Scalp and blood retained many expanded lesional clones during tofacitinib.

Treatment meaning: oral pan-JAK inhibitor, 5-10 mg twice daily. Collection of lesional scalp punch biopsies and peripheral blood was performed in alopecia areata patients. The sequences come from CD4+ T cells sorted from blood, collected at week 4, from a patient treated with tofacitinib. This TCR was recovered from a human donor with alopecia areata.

The CDR3 protein is CASIPRGQGSTEAFF. In nucleotides, the CDR3 is TGTGCCAGTATCCCGCGTGGACAGGGAAGCACTGAAGCTTTCTTT. This chain connects TRBV19 to TRBJ1-1; TRBD1 agrees at 8 bases. Germline trimming cut 7 bases from V and 4 bases from J; bases unmatched to any gene: 11. The CDR3 is made up of 15 amino acids. Germline values: CDR1 LNHDA, CDR2 SQIVND (reference sequence).